This TCR beta chain was sequenced during a study of vaccination effects on CD4 cells after COVID-19. As for the study in general: Before sequencing, viral peptide pools were used by the ViraFEST assay to expand antigen-specific CD4+ T cells.

Study conclusions and caveats: Marked clonal contraction was seen in infection- and vaccine-induced clones late after vaccination. Sampling in the study covered few convalescent patients and included no early post-infection timepoints.

Generated by immunoSEQ multiplex PCR, the TCRdb table keeps only in-frame clones and is missing some. The sample yields more than 30,000 clones, 60% to 75% seen once. Notes on this clone: As yet, its antigen is unknown.

Culture proceeded for under twelve days, and CD4+ T cells were then isolated. The authors replaced half the medium with IL-2 medium on days 3 and 7. There are 16 residues in the CDR3. Germline V gene lookup returns CDR1 LNHDA and CDR2 SQIVND (reference sequence). The V gene end was trimmed by 8 bases and the J gene end by 7 bases; junction bases not matched to a gene: 9. The rearrangement links TRBV19 to TRBJ1-6; 12 bases are a match to TRBD1. Source: CD4+ T cells from PBMCs cultured without peptide, taken before COVID-19 vaccination. This TCR was recovered from a human donor who received a COVID-19 vaccine. The CDR3 bases are TGTGCCAGTTCTACCGGGACAGGGGGCGCAAATTCACCCCTCCACTTT. Protein sequence: CASSTGTGGANSPLHF. Looking up the rest from reference TRBV19 and TRBJ1-6 gives the full variable domain: DGGITQSPKYLFRKEGQNVTLSCEQNLNHDAMYWYRQDPGQGLRLIYYSQIVNDFQKGDIAEGYSVSREKKESFPLTVTSAQKNPTAFYLCASSTGTGGANSPLHFGNGTRLTVT.